The 10 T cell receptor beta chains below were found in one sample sequenced in a study of T cell repertoires in cytomegalovirus infection. Antigens for these TCRs are unknown. In TCRdb, the reads were re-called with MiXCR into one record per CDR3 protein. There are under 150,000 distinct CDR3 sequences in the sample; around 31% occur only once, and approximately 41% lies in the top ten. The starting material was CD8+ T cells from cultured PBMCs, obtained from culture after CMV antigen stimulation. The receptor source for this set is a human donor in good health (CMV status not recorded). Some clones in this sample may be carry-over from other donors' samples.

V gene TRBV4-1 combines with J gene TRBJ2-1; possibly TRBD2 for D (5 bases). Trimming stripped 4 bases from V and 10 bases from J, with 14 bases between. This CDR3 region has 13 residues. Germline CDR1 and CDR2: MGHRA and YSYEKL. In DNA form, the CDR3 reads TGCGCCAGCAGCCTTGGACTGATCGGAGAGCAGTTCTTC. Encoded protein: CASSLGLIGEQFF.

The V call is TRBV28, the J call TRBJ2-7, with 9 bases matching TRBD1. Germline V lookup: CDR1 MDHEN, CDR2 SYDVKM. After removal of 7 bases from V and 4 bases from J, the junction contained 8 bases not matched to a gene. This CDR3 is 14 amino acids long. DNA of the CDR3: TGTGCCAGCAACTTTGGGACAGGGCAATACGAGCAGTACTTC. Its protein is CASNFGTGQYEQYF.

The V and J genes are TRBV27 and TRBJ2-3, with D perhaps being TRBD1 or TRBD2 (6 bases each). The length of the CDR3 is 16 residues. V gave up 1 base and J gave up 0 bases, with 11 bases separating them. Germline-derived CDR1 and CDR2 are MNHEY and SMNVEV (reference sequence). The CDR3 bases are TGTGCCAGCAGTTTATACCAGGGGACTAGCACAGATACGCAGTATTTT. It specifies CASSLYQGTSTDTQYF.

There are a few counts of this clonotype. This chain joins TRBV4-1 and TRBJ1-1; D not certain. V was cut by 4 bases and J by 11 bases, with 23 bases left in between. This CDR3 is built from 15 residues. The germline gives CDR1 MGHRA, CDR2 YSYEKL. DNA for the CDR3: TGCGCCAGCAGCCTCTCTTCCGGGGAGCCAGGCAGGGCTTTCTTT. Its translation: CASSLSSGEPGRAFF.

The J gene is TRBJ1-4, the V gene TRBV6-5; a weak D match, TRBD1 (6 bases). This CDR3 comprises 18 residues. Germline assignment: CDR1 MNHEY and CDR2 SVGAGI. Trimming pared 0 bases from V and 3 bases from J, leaving 17 bases between. This chain's CDR3 is CASSYSFQGLGANEKLFF. The CDR3 region has the DNA TGTGCCAGCAGTTACTCGTTTCAGGGGTTAGGTGCTAATGAAAAACTGTTTTTT.

V gene TRBV12-3 or TRBV12-4 combines with J gene TRBJ1-6; 9 nucleotides agree with TRBD1. The CDR3 consists of 19 residues. The J segment lost 8 bases and the V segment lost 6 bases, leaving 20 bases of the junction unmatched. This CDR3 reads CASSPLRYRGPARYSPLHF. Written as DNA, the CDR3 is TGTGCCAGCAGCCCTCTCCGGTACAGGGGGCCTGCCAGATATTCACCCCTCCACTTT.

This clonotype was found many times. The V and J genes are TRBV27 and TRBJ2-7; D tentatively reads TRBD1 or TRBD2 (7 bases each). V was cut by 4 bases and J by 6 bases, with 16 bases left in between. The CDR3 sequence is 14 residues long. Per germline, CDR1 MNHEY and CDR2 SMNVEV (reference sequence). CDR3 protein: CASSSGGAAAEQYF. In DNA form, the CDR3 reads TGTGCCAGCAGTTCAGGGGGGGCTGCGGCCGAGCAGTACTTC.

The CDR3 is CASSFRTSGYEQYF. CDR3 nucleotides: TGTGCCAGCAGCTTCCGTACTAGCGGCTACGAGCAGTACTTC. The chain couples TRBV7-8 to TRBJ2-7; 8 bases align to TRBD2. The CDR3 has 14 amino acids. V was clipped by 3 bases and J by 3 bases; unmatched bases: 4. Germline V gene lookup returns CDR1 SGHVS and CDR2 FQNEAQ.

The sample holds one count of this clonotype. The chain is built from TRBV28 and TRBJ2-7; tentative D call: TRBD1 (5 bases). The V end lost 5 bases, the J end lost 6 bases, and 17 bases lay between the germline ends. The CDR3 is 14 residues long. The germline V gene encodes CDR1 MDHEN and CDR2 SYDVKM. CDR3 DNA sequence: TGTGCCAGCAGTGAGTCATCAGGGTTCAGCGAGCAGTACTTC. This encodes CASSESSGFSEQYF.

This clonotype appeared a few times. This chain joins TRBV6-1 and TRBJ1-1; D remains unclear. Trimming removed 8 bases from V and 0 bases from J, with 10 bases in between. Germline CDR1 MNHNS, CDR2 SASEGT. The CDR3 totals 13 residues. The CDR3 reads CASRRVMNTEAFF. The CDR3, as DNA: TGTGCCAGCCGCCGGGTAATGAACACTGAAGCTTTCTTT.